A selection of T cell receptor beta chains follows, all from one sample in a study of T cells in Graves' hyperthyroidism and ophthalmopathy. MiXCR, applied by TCRdb to the multiplex PCR reads, yields one record per CDR3 protein. The sample shows 500,000 to 700,000 distinct CDR3 sequences, over 15% of them seen only once. Sequenced sample: blood. The receptors come from a woman younger than 30 with Graves' hyperthyroidism. Both conserved end residues are part of each CDR3. Fields, in order: D gene, J gene, clone size, V gene, CDR3 DNA, CDR3 protein. D genes are given only for firm matches. Size tells how often a clone was seen (once, few, many) or the class of an expanded clone, and some rows leave it out.

d_gene: .; j_gene: TRBJ2-2; abundance: few; v_gene: TRBV5-1; CDR3nt: TGCGCCAGCAGCCGGACCAAGAGGGACACCGGGGAGCTGTTTTTT; CDR3aa: CASSRTKRDTGELFF
d_gene: .; j_gene: TRBJ2-7; abundance: many; v_gene: TRBV2; CDR3nt: TGTGCCAGCAGTACAGACGGGGTTTCCTACGAGCAGTACTTC; CDR3aa: CASSTDGVSYEQYF
d_gene: .; j_gene: TRBJ1-6; abundance: few; v_gene: TRBV28; CDR3nt: TGTGCCAGCAGGACCACGGATTATAATTCACCTCTCCACTTT; CDR3aa: CASRTTDYNSPLHF
d_gene: .; j_gene: TRBJ1-1; abundance: .; v_gene: TRBV10-1; CDR3nt: TGCGCCAGCAGTGACGGGAACACTGAAGCTCTCTTT; CDR3aa: CASSDGNTEALF
d_gene: .; j_gene: TRBJ1-6; abundance: .; v_gene: TRBV9; CDR3nt: TGTGCCAGCAGCGTAGATCCTCAACAGCAGAATTCACCCCTCCACTTT; CDR3aa: CASSVDPQQQNSPLHF
d_gene: .; j_gene: TRBJ2-6; abundance: many; v_gene: TRBV20-1; CDR3nt: TGCAGTGTTGCGGCCTCTGGGGCCAACGTCCTGACTTTC; CDR3aa: CSVAASGANVLTF
d_gene: .; j_gene: TRBJ2-6; abundance: .; v_gene: TRBV6-1; CDR3nt: TGTGCCAGCAGTGAAGGGGTCGCTGGGGCCAACGTCCTGACTTTC; CDR3aa: CASSEGVAGANVLTF
d_gene: TRBD1; j_gene: TRBJ2-5; abundance: few; v_gene: TRBV28; CDR3nt: TGTGCCAGCAGTAGGCGACAGGGGGTTGAGACCCAGTACTTC; CDR3aa: CASSRRQGVETQYF
d_gene: .; j_gene: TRBJ1-1; abundance: .; v_gene: TRBV27; CDR3nt: TGTGCCAGCAGTTTATCGAGGTTTAGGTGGAACACTGAAGCTTTCTTT; CDR3aa: CASSLSRFRWNTEAFF
d_gene: TRBD2; j_gene: TRBJ2-7; abundance: many; v_gene: TRBV20-1; CDR3nt: TGCAGTGCTAGCCCTTCTAGCGGGAATCCCTACGAGCAGTACTTC; CDR3aa: CSASPSSGNPYEQYF
d_gene: TRBD1; j_gene: TRBJ2-1; abundance: many; v_gene: TRBV11-3; CDR3nt: TGTGCCAGCAGCAAACAGGGGTTGTTTGGTGAGCAGTTCTTC; CDR3aa: CASSKQGLFGEQFF
d_gene: TRBD2; j_gene: TRBJ2-1; abundance: .; v_gene: TRBV27; CDR3nt: TGTGCCAGCAGCCGAGGGCCCAGCGGGAGGGTGTTTGAGCAGTTCTTC; CDR3aa: CASSRGPSGRVFEQFF
d_gene: .; j_gene: TRBJ2-2; abundance: .; v_gene: TRBV15; CDR3nt: TGTGCCACCAGCAGACCTCCGCCGGGGTCGAACACCGGGGAGCTGTTTTTT; CDR3aa: CATSRPPPGSNTGELFF
d_gene: TRBD1; j_gene: TRBJ1-2; abundance: few; v_gene: TRBV19; CDR3nt: TGTGCCAGTAGTATAGTTGCAGGGGGCCAGTTCTATGGCTACACCTTC; CDR3aa: CASSIVAGGQFYGYTF
d_gene: .; j_gene: TRBJ1-5; abundance: many; v_gene: TRBV2; CDR3nt: TGTGCCAGCAGTGTTAACACGGGGAGCAATCAGCCCCAGCATTTT; CDR3aa: CASSVNTGSNQPQHF
d_gene: .; j_gene: TRBJ2-3; abundance: .; v_gene: TRBV30; CDR3nt: TGTGCCTGGGGGGGGGCTAGCGGAACCACAGATACGCAGTATTTT; CDR3aa: CAWGGASGTTDTQYF
d_gene: .; j_gene: TRBJ2-3; abundance: few; v_gene: TRBV5-4; CDR3nt: TGTGCCAGCAGCTTGGACTCACTCACGGTCGCAGATACGCAGTATTTT; CDR3aa: CASSLDSLTVADTQYF
d_gene: TRBD2; j_gene: TRBJ2-1; abundance: .; v_gene: TRBV20-1; CDR3nt: TGCAGTGGGTGGACTAGCGGGGGGGCCTTCAATGAGCAGTTCTTC; CDR3aa: CSGWTSGGAFNEQFF
d_gene: .; j_gene: TRBJ2-5; abundance: .; v_gene: TRBV12-3/TRBV12-4; CDR3nt: TGTGCCAGCTGCCTGGGGCAGACTTACCAAGAGACCCAGTACTTC; CDR3aa: CASCLGQTYQETQYF
d_gene: TRBD1; j_gene: TRBJ2-7; abundance: many; v_gene: TRBV7-2; CDR3nt: TGTGCCAGCAGCTTCCTCGCGGGACAGGGCTCCTACGAGCAGTACTTC; CDR3aa: CASSFLAGQGSYEQYF
d_gene: TRBD2; j_gene: TRBJ2-5; abundance: many; v_gene: TRBV2; CDR3nt: TGTGCCAGCAGTTTCTTAGCGGGTCAAGAGACCCAGTACTTC; CDR3aa: CASSFLAGQETQYF
d_gene: .; j_gene: TRBJ1-1; abundance: many; v_gene: TRBV4-3; CDR3nt: TGCGCCAGCAGCCGACAGAGTAACACTGAAGCTTTCTTT; CDR3aa: CASSRQSNTEAFF